The clone carrying this T cell receptor (beta chain) was recorded at least ten times. The data were taken from a study of blood T cells in healthy people across ages. CDR3 length: 17 amino acids. The V and J ends lost 3 bases and 1 base respectively, with 22 bases between them. Germline V gives CDR1 DFQATT, CDR2 SNEGSKA (reference sequence). Next came a second PCR, run for about 7 to 12 cycles, which used a sample-barcoded 5' primer along with a J-beta primer mix. Each CDR3 protein gets one entry after TCRdb re-called the 5' RACE reads with MiXCR. The profile shows roughly 650,000 distinct CDR3 sequences, less than 40% of them singletons.

This TCR came from a woman of 80 years or more in good health. The chain has TRBV20-1 and TRBJ2-7; D is possibly TRBD1 (5 bases). Sequences were obtained from blood. In DNA, the CDR3 is TGCAGTGCTAGTCATCCTGGAACAGGTACTTGGTCCTACGAGCAGTACTTC. It encodes CSASHPGTGTWSYEQYF.